The 26 T cell receptor beta chains below come from one sample, sequenced in a study of a mutant IDH1 vaccine in newly diagnosed glioma. Their antigen targets remain unknown. Time point of the sample: week 35, safety follow-up. Vaccinated patients received 300 ug of mutant IDH1 20-mer peptide per dose, with topical imiquimod. The data were produced by immunoSEQ multiplex PCR, yet TCRdb's version contains in-frame clones alone and is incomplete. The data show tens of thousands of clones, with 81% seen just once and just over 15% held by the top ten. The sequenced sample was PBMCs, obtained from a glioma patient whose treatment included an IDH1 peptide vaccine. The source is a man younger than 40 with glioma.

In its sample, this clone was seen once. The genes are TRBV7-6 and TRBJ1-2; 10 bases agree with TRBD1. The germline gives CDR1 SGHVS, CDR2 FNYEAQ. With V trimmed by 5 bases and J by 4 bases, 7 bases remained unmatched. The CDR3 is 15 amino acids. CDR3: CASSLRDRGFYGYTF. For the CDR3, the DNA is TGTGCCAGCAGCCTCAGGGACAGGGGCTTCTATGGCTACACCTTC.

The rearrangement links TRBV6-4 to TRBJ2-2; no firm D call. From germline, CDR1 is MRHNA and CDR2 SNTAGT. The CDR3 is made up of 13 amino acids. With 2 bases removed from V and 3 bases from J, the gap between germline ends came to 4 bases. CDR3 amino acids: CASSDRDTGELFF. Here the CDR3 DNA reads TGTGCCAGCAGTGACAGGGACACCGGGGAGCTGTTTTTT.

This chain links TRBV30 with TRBJ2-7; either TRBD1 or TRBD2 may supply D (5 bases each). The CDR3 loop spans 13 amino acids. The V end was cut by 1 base, the J end by 3 bases, with 10 bases between. Germline CDR1 and CDR2: GTSNPN and SVGIG (reference sequence). CDR3 amino acids: CAWSEWGNYEQYF. The DNA for the CDR3 is TGTGCCTGGAGTGAATGGGGGAACTACGAGCAGTACTTC.

This clone was seen only once. The chain recombines TRBV5-5 with TRBJ2-7; D not resolved. Germline V CDR1 and CDR2: SGHKS, YYEKEE (reference sequence). Trimming left V 3 bases short and J 9 bases short, with 13 bases between. The CDR3 is made up of 12 amino acids. The CDR3 loop reads CASSSDLRMQYF. CDR3 nucleotides: TGTGCCAGCAGCTCCGACCTACGTATGCAGTACTTC.

Remarks on this clone: An end of the junction differs from the germline gene, which may be a read error. The chain has TRBV5-6 and TRBJ1-5; 9 bases match TRBD1. Germline V gene data show CDR1 as SGHDT and CDR2 as YYEEEE. CDR3 length equals 13 residues. CDR3 residues: CASSLALGTGMYF. The CDR3 DNA is TGTGCCAGCAGCTTGGCACTGGGGACAGGGATGTATTTT.

This clone was counted only a few times. V gene TRBV4-1 combines with J gene TRBJ1-2; D is ambiguous. The CDR3 is 15 amino acids. Germline assignment: CDR1 MGHRA and CDR2 YSYEKL. V was cut by 4 bases and J by 3 bases, with 15 bases left in between. The CDR3 region is CASSRVVRPDYGYTF. The CDR3 DNA follows: TGCGCCAGCAGCCGTGTCGTGAGGCCTGACTATGGCTACACCTTC.

This sequence joins TRBV5-1 and TRBJ2-5; 10 bases line up with TRBD2. With V trimmed by 0 bases and J by 4 bases, 9 bases remained unmatched. This CDR3 region has 17 residues. Germline CDR1 SGHRS, CDR2 YFSETQ. The CDR3 DNA reads TGCGCCAGCAGCTTGGGCCTAGCGGGAGAGGGGGGAGAGACCCAGTACTTC. Translated: CASSLGLAGEGGETQYF. The full variable domain, in which reference TRBV5-1 and TRBJ2-5 provide the parts outside the CDR3, is KAGVTQTPRYLIKTRGQQVTLSCSPISGHRSVSWYQQTPGQGLQFLFEYFSETQRNKGNFPGRFSGRQFSNSRSEMNVSTLELGDSALYLCASSLGLAGEGGETQYFGPGTRLLVL.

V and J are TRBV7-9 and TRBJ2-1; possible D gene TRBD1, 5 bases. CDR1 and CDR2 (germline): SEHNR, FQNEAQ (reference sequence). The CDR3 is 12 residues long. Trimming pared 6 bases from V and 8 bases from J, leaving 11 bases between. The CDR3 sequence: CASRGRGDEQFF. The CDR3 bases are TGTGCCAGCAGGGGAAGGGGCGATGAGCAGTTCTTC.

CDR3 amino acids: CASSPLARGNQPQHF. In DNA form, the CDR3 reads TGTGCCAGTAGCCCTCTTGCCAGAGGAAATCAGCCCCAGCATTTT. The rearrangement uses TRBV19 and TRBJ1-5; no clear D. The V gene lost 6 bases and the J gene lost 4 bases, with 16 bases spanning the gap. Per germline, CDR1 LNHDA and CDR2 SQIVND (reference sequence). The length of the CDR3 is 15 residues.

The J gene is TRBJ1-1, the V gene TRBV25-1; D unresolved. This CDR3 is built from 15 residues. The V gene's germline CDR1 is MGHDK and CDR2 SYGVNS. Trimming took off 3 bases at V and 5 bases at J, with 16 bases between the two ends. Here the CDR3 DNA reads TGTGCCAGCAGTGATCAGGTCACCGTGGGGACTGAAGCTTTCTTT. Its protein is CASSDQVTVGTEAFF.

The rearrangement links TRBV7-9 to TRBJ1-6; the D is unclear. The germline V and J ends were trimmed by 5 bases and 7 bases, with 9 bases remaining between them. Germline V CDR1 and CDR2: SEHNR, FQNEAQ (reference sequence). The CDR3 contains 13 residues. CDR3 sequence: CASSLLQNSPLHF. The CDR3 DNA follows: TGTGCCAGCAGCCTTCTTCAGAATTCACCCCTCCACTTT.

The chain is built from TRBV10-3 and TRBJ2-7; 8 nucleotides match TRBD1. The CDR3 is 13 residues long. Germline CDR1 ENHRY, CDR2 SYGVKD. The DNA of the CDR3 is TGTGTTCTTTTGACAGGGGTTTCGTACGAGCAGTACTTC. Its protein product is CVLLTGVSYEQYF.

This clone was picked up a small number of times. The DNA for the CDR3 is TGTGCCTGGAGAGGGGAGCGCCTCTACACTGAAGCTTTCTTT. As protein: CAWRGERLYTEAFF. The chain joins TRBV30 to TRBJ1-1; TRBD1 is a possible D gene (5 bases). This CDR3 is built from 14 residues. Germline V lookup: CDR1 GTSNPN, CDR2 SVGIG (reference sequence). Between the trimmed V and J ends, which lost 3 bases and 3 bases, there was a span of 14 bases.

The chain recombines TRBV5-1 with TRBJ2-1; 11 bases are shared with TRBD2. The CDR3 is made up of 16 amino acids. V gave up 1 base and J gave up 8 bases; unmatched junction bases: 8. CDR1 is SGHRS, CDR2 YFSETQ, per germline. DNA of the CDR3: TGCGCCAGCAGCTTGTCGGCTAGCGGGAGGTGGGATGAGCAGTTCTTC. The encoded protein is CASSLSASGRWDEQFF.

CDR3 nucleotide sequence: TGTGCCAGCAGTTACCAGGGGGCGGTTGAAAAACTGTTTTTT. Its translation is CASSYQGAVEKLFF. This rearrangement joins TRBV5-4 to TRBJ1-4; 8 nucleotides agree with TRBD1. The CDR3 spans 14 residues. V was clipped by 5 bases and J by 7 bases; unmatched bases: 7. From germline, CDR1 is SGHNT and CDR2 YYREEE (reference sequence). The complete variable domain, with remaining parts taken from reference TRBV5-4 and TRBJ1-4, reads ETGVTQSPTHLIKTRGQQVTLRCSSQSGHNTVSWYQQALGQGPQFIFQYYREEENGRGNFPPRFSGLQFPNYSSELNVNALELDDSALYLCASSYQGAVEKLFFGSGTQLSVL.

The chain couples TRBV5-6 to TRBJ1-1, with no clear D. Germline values: CDR1 SGHDT, CDR2 YYEEEE. The V end was cut by 4 bases, the J end by 3 bases, with 13 bases between. There are 14 residues in the CDR3. Here the CDR3 reads CASSPGYTDTEAFF. The CDR3 bases are TGTGCCAGCAGCCCGGGTTATACAGACACTGAAGCTTTCTTT.

This clone was counted a few times. The chain links TRBV4-2 to TRBJ1-2, with D tentatively TRBD1 (5 bases). The germline V gene has CDR1 LGHNA and CDR2 YNFKEQ. V lost 3 bases and J 4 bases, leaving 12 bases between the germline ends. The CDR3 has 14 amino acids. CDR3: CASSQGPLGYGYTF. CDR3 DNA: TGTGCCAGCAGCCAGGGGCCCCTGGGCTATGGCTACACCTTC.

V gene TRBV25-1 combines with J gene TRBJ2-6, with 8 bases aligning to TRBD1. CDR1 and CDR2 (germline): MGHDK, SYGVNS. V shed 3 bases, J shed 0 bases, and the junction held 7 bases outside the gene matches. The CDR3 is made up of 18 amino acids. CDR3 protein: CASSDRTGRSSGANVLTF. DNA of the CDR3: TGTGCCAGCAGTGACCGGACAGGGCGAAGCTCTGGGGCCAACGTCCTGACTTTC.

The V gene is TRBV19, the J gene TRBJ1-1; tentative D call: TRBD1 (5 bases). The CDR3 contains 16 residues. V lost 0 bases, J lost 5 bases, and 16 bases lay in between. Germline assignment: CDR1 LNHDA and CDR2 SQIVND (reference sequence). CDR3 protein: CASSIEDTGLWTEAFF. The CDR3 DNA sequence: TGTGCCAGTAGTATAGAAGATACAGGTTTGTGGACTGAAGCTTTCTTT.

This rearrangement joins TRBV29-1 to TRBJ2-1; TRBD2 matches 10 bases. The CDR3 extends over 14 amino acids. V was clipped by 5 bases and J by 8 bases; unmatched bases: 9. Germline CDR1 SQVTM, CDR2 ANQGSEA. As DNA, the CDR3 is TGCAGCGTTCCCTTAGCGGGAGGAGGGTATGAGCAGTTCTTC. It is translated as CSVPLAGGGYEQFF.

The rearrangement uses TRBV27 and TRBJ2-1, with 7 bases that match TRBD2. Germline trimming cut 4 bases from V and 2 bases from J; bases unmatched to any gene: 2. The germline V gene has CDR1 MNHEY and CDR2 SMNVEV (reference sequence). The CDR3 is made up of 14 amino acids. DNA of the CDR3: TGTGCCAGCAGTTGGGGAGGGGCCTACAATGAGCAGTTCTTC. Its protein product is CASSWGGAYNEQFF.

The chain joins TRBV2 to TRBJ2-2; D possibly matches TRBD1 or TRBD2 (5 bases each). The V gene lost 8 bases and the J gene lost 1 base, with 11 bases spanning the gap. Germline CDR1 reads SNHLY; CDR2 reads FYNNEI. The CDR3 covers 14 residues. The CDR3 bases are TGTGCCAGCCGGGACCAGAGGAACACCGGGGAGCTGTTTTTT. Translation gives CASRDQRNTGELFF.

The CDR3 nucleotides are TGCGCCAGCAGCCCTGTAGCGGAGGGGGGTGAGCAGTTCTTC. Amino acids: CASSPVAEGGEQFF. J is TRBJ2-1 and V is TRBV5-1; D possibly uses TRBD1 or TRBD2 (6 bases each). There are 14 residues in the CDR3. The ends were cut back, 4 bases at V and 9 bases at J, with 17 bases in the middle. The germline V gene encodes CDR1 SGHRS and CDR2 YFSETQ. Looking up the rest from reference TRBV5-1 and TRBJ2-1 gives the full variable domain: KAGVTQTPRYLIKTRGQQVTLSCSPISGHRSVSWYQQTPGQGLQFLFEYFSETQRNKGNFPGRFSGRQFSNSRSEMNVSTLELGDSALYLCASSPVAEGGEQFFGPGTRLTVL.

The V call is TRBV5-1, the J call TRBJ2-5; 7 bases are a match to TRBD2. Losses at the gene ends were 4 bases for V and 3 bases for J; bases not matched to a gene: 9. The CDR3 spans 15 residues. Germline loops: CDR1 SGHRS, CDR2 YFSETQ. The CDR3 DNA follows: TGCGCCAGCAGCCGGACTGCGGGGGTCGAAGAGACCCAGTACTTC. Protein product: CASSRTAGVEETQYF. Filled out from reference TRBV5-1 and TRBJ2-5, the complete variable domain reads KAGVTQTPRYLIKTRGQQVTLSCSPISGHRSVSWYQQTPGQGLQFLFEYFSETQRNKGNFPGRFSGRQFSNSRSEMNVSTLELGDSALYLCASSRTAGVEETQYFGPGTRLLVL.

CDR3 sequence: CASSLGGSISTDTQYF. The CDR3 nucleotides read TGTGCCAGCAGCTTGGGTGGTAGCATTAGCACAGATACGCAGTATTTT. The chain combines TRBV5-4 with TRBJ2-3; the D is unclear. This CDR3 is built from 16 residues. From germline, CDR1 is SGHNT and CDR2 YYREEE (reference sequence). V was pared by 0 bases and J by 0 bases, with 11 bases between.

The genes are TRBV2 and TRBJ1-1, with TRBD1 matching over 7 bases. CDR3 size: 13 residues. Germline values: CDR1 SNHLY, CDR2 FYNNEI. J was trimmed by 1 base and V by 6 bases; bases with no gene match: 2. CDR3 sequence reads: CASRGQPNTEAFF. The CDR3 DNA follows: TGTGCCAGCAGGGGACAGCCGAACACTGAAGCTTTCTTT.